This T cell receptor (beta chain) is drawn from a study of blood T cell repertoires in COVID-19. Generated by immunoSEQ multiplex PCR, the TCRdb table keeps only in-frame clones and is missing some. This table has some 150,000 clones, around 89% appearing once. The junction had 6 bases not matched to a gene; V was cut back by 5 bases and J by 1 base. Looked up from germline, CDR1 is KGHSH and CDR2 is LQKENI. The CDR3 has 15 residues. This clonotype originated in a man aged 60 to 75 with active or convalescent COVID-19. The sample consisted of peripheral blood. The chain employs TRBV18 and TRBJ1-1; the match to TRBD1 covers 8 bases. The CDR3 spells CASSKAQGANTEAFF. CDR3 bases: TGTGCCAGCTCAAAGGCCCAGGGGGCGAACACTGAAGCTTTCTTT.